The source of this T cell receptor (beta chain) is a study of shared clonotypes between healthy human individuals. This clone appeared many times. Other nucleotide sequences from this sample produce the same CDR3. Genomic DNA for unsorted samples, which was extracted with the QIAamp DNA Blood Mini kit, came from around 100 million PBMCs. Each PCR replicate run on unsorted PBMC took in about 0.3 ug DNA, about 30,000 T cell genomes. TCRdb keeps only in-frame clones here, not all; method: immunoSEQ multiplex PCR. The profile covers roughly 490,000 clones, with 79% appearing a single time and roughly 12% taken by the ten largest. Sequencing used PBMCs. The sequence was collected from a woman in her 40s in good health. Some clones in this sample may be carry-over from other donors' samples.

CDR3 loop: CASSVYRVEETQYF. DNA of the CDR3: TGTGCCAGCAGTGTTTATAGGGTTGAGGAGACCCAGTACTTC. The V call is TRBV2, the J call TRBJ2-5; no firm D call. Trimming stripped 4 bases from V and 5 bases from J, with 14 bases between. The V gene's germline CDR1 is SNHLY and CDR2 FYNNEI. This CDR3 has 14 residues. Filled out from reference TRBV2 and TRBJ2-5, the complete variable domain reads EPEVTQTPSHQVTQMGQEVILRCVPISNHLYFYWYRQILGQKVEFLVSFYNNEISEKSEIFDDQFSVERPDGSNFTLKIRSTKLEDSAMYFCASSVYRVEETQYFGPGTRLLVL.